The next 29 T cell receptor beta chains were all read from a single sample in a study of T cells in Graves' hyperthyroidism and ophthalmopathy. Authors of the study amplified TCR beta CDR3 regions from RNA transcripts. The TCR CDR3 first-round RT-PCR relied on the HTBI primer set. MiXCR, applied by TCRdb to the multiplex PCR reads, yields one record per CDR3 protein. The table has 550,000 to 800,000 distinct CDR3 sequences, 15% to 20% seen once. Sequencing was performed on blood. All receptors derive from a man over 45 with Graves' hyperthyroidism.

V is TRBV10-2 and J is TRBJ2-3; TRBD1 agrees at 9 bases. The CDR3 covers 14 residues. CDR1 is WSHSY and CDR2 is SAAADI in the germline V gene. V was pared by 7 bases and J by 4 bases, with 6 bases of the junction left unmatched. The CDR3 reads CASKSQGAADTQYF. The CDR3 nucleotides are TGCGCCAGCAAATCACAGGGGGCGGCAGATACGCAGTATTTT.

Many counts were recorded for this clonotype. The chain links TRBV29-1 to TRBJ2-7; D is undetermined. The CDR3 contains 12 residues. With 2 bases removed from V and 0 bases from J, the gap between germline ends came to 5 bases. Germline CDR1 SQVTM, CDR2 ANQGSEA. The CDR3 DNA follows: TGCAGCGTTGAACTAAACTCCTACGAGCAGTACTTC. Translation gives CSVELNSYEQYF.

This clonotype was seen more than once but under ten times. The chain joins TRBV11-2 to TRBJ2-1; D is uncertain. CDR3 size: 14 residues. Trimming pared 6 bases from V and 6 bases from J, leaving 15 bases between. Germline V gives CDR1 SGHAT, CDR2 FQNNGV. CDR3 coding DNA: TGTGCCAGCAGGCTGGCCCTCCCTTCCAATGAGCAGTTCTTC. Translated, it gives CASRLALPSNEQFF.

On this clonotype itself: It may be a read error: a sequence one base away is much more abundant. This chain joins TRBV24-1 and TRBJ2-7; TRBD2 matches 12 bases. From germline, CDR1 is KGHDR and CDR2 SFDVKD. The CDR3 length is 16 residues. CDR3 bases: TGTGCCGCCAGTGACCCGACTAGCGGGAGTGCGTACGAGCAGTACTTC. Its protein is CAASDPTSGSAYEQYF.

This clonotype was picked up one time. CDR3 loop: CASSHPKAAISYEQYF. CDR3 in DNA: TGTGCCAGCAGCCACCCTAAAGCCGCCATCTCCTACGAGCAGTACTTC. The rearrangement joins TRBV14 to TRBJ2-7, with D uncertain. Germline-derived CDR1 and CDR2 are SGHDN and FVKESK. The CDR3 is 16 residues long. Trimming left V 3 bases short and J 0 bases short, with 15 bases between.

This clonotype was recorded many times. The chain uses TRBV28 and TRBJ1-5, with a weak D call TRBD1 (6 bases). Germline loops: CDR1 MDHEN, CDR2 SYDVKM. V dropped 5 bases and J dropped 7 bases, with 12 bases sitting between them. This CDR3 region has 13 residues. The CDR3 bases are TGTGCCAGCAGTCCCGGGACAAACCAGCCCCAGCATTTT. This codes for CASSPGTNQPQHF.

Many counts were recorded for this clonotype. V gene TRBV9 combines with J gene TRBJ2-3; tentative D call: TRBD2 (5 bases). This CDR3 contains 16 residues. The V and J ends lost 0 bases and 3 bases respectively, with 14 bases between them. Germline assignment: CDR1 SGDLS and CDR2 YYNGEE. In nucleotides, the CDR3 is TGTGCCAGCAGCGTAGACGAGGGATTGGGGACAGATACGCAGTATTTT. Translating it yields CASSVDEGLGTDTQYF.

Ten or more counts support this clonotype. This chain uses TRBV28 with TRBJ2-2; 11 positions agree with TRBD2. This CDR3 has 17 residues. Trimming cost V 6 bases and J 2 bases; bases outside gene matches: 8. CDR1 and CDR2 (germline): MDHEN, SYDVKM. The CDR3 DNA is TGTGCCAGCAGGGGAAATCTAGCGGGAGGAAACACCGGGGAGCTGTTTTTT. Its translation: CASRGNLAGGNTGELFF.

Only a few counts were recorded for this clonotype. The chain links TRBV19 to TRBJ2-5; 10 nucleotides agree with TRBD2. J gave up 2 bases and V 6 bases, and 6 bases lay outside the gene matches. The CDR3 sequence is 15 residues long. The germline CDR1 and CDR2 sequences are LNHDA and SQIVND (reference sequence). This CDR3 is CASRTGTSVQETQYF. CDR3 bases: TGTGCCAGTAGGACCGGGACTAGCGTACAAGAGACCCAGTACTTC.

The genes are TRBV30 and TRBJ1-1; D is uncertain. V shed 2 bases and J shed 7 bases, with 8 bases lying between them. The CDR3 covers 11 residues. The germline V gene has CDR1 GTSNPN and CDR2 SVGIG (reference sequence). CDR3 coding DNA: TGTGCCTGGAGTAGGGCCATTGAAGCTTTCTTT. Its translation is CAWSRAIEAFF. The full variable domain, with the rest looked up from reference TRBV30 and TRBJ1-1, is SQTIHQWPATLVQPVGSPLSLECTVEGTSNPNLYWYRQAAGRGLQLLFYSVGIGQISSEVPQNLSASRPQDRQFILSSKKLLLSDSGFYLCAWSRAIEAFFGQGTRLTVV.

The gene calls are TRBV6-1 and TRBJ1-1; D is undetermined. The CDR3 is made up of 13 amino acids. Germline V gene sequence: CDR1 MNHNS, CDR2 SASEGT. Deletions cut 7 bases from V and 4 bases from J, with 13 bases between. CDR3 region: CASNPVVGTEAFF. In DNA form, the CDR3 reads TGTGCCAGCAACCCCGTGGTCGGCACTGAAGCTTTCTTT.

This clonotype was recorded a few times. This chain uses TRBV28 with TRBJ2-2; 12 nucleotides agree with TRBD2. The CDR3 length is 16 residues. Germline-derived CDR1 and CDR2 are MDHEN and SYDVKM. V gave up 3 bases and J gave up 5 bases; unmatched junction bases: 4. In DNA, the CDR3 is TGTGCCAGCAGTTTCGGACTAGCGGGATTGACCGGGGAGCTGTTTTTT. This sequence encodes CASSFGLAGLTGELFF.

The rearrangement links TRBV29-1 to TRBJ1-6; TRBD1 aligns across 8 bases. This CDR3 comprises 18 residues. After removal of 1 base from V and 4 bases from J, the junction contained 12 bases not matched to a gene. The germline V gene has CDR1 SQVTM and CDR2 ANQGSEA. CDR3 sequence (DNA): TGCAGCGTTGAAGCCACAACAGGGGGAGCCCTTTATAATTCACCCCTCCACTTT. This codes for CSVEATTGGALYNSPLHF.

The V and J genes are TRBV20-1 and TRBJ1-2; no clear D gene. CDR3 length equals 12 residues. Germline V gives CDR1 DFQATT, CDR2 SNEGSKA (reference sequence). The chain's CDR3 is CSSRAKNYGYTF. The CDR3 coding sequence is TGCAGCTCGAGGGCGAAGAACTATGGCTACACCTTC.

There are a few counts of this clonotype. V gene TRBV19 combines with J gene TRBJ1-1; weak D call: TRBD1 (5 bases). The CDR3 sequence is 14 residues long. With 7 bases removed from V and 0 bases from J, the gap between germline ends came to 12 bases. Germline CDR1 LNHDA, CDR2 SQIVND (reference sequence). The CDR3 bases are TGTGCCAGTATGGAGAGACAGATGAACACTGAAGCTTTCTTT. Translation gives CASMERQMNTEAFF.

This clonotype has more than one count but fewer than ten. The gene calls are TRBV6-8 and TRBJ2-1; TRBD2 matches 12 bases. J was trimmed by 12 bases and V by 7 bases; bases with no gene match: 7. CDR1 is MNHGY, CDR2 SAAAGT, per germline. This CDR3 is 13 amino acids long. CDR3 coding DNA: TGTGCCAGCAAGCCTAGCGGGAGGGAGGTGCAGTTCTTC. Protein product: CASKPSGREVQFF.

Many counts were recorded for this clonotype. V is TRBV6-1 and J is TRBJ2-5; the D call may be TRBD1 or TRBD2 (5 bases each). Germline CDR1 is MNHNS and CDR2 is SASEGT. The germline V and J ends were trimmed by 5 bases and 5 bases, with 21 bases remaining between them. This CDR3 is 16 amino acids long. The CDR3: CASSFGPWGLGETQYF. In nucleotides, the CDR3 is TGTGCCAGCAGTTTCGGACCCTGGGGGTTGGGGGAGACCCAGTACTTC.

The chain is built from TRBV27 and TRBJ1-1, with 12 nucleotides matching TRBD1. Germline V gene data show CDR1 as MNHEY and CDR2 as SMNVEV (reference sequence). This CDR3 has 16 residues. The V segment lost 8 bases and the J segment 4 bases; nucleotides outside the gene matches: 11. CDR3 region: CASSQGQGARLTEAFF. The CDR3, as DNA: TGTGCCAGCTCACAGGGACAGGGGGCACGTCTCACTGAAGCTTTCTTT.

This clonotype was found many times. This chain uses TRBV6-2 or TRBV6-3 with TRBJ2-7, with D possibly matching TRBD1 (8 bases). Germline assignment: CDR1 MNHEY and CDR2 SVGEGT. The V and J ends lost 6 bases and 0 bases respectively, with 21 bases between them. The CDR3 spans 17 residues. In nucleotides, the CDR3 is TGTGCCAGCAGCCGCGGGGGACAGGCAATGAACTCCTACGAGCAGTACTTC. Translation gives CASSRGGQAMNSYEQYF.

DNA for the CDR3: TGTGCCAGCAGTGCGGCCGGCCAGGGGCCTAATGAAAAACTGTTTTTT. The encoded protein is CASSAAGQGPNEKLFF. This chain uses TRBV25-1 with TRBJ1-4, with D perhaps matching TRBD1 (6 bases). Germline V CDR1 and CDR2: MGHDK, SYGVNS. The CDR3 length is 16 residues. V was shortened by 4 bases and J by 3 bases, with 15 bases between the two germline ends.

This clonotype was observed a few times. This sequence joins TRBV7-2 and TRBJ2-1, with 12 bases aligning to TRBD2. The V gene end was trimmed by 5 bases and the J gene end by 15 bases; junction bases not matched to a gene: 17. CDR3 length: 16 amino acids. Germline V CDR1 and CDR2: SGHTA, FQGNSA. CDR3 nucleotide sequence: TGTGCCAGCAGCCCAGCCGGGACTAGCGGGTACCTTGGCCCGTTCTTC. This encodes CASSPAGTSGYLGPFF.

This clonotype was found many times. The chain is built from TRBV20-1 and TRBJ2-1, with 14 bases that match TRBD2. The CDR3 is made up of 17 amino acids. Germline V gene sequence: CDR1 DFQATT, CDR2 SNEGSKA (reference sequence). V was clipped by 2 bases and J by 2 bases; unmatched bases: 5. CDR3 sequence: CSARRTSGRLTYNEQFF. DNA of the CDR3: TGCAGTGCTAGAAGGACTAGCGGGAGGCTTACCTACAATGAGCAGTTCTTC.

In DNA form, the CDR3 reads TGTGCCAGCAGCGTCTCTTTGAGAATGTCGATGGGAAACACCATATATTTT. It codes for CASSVSLRMSMGNTIYF. The V and J genes are TRBV9 and TRBJ1-3; D gene ambiguous. The CDR3 has 17 amino acids. The ends were cut back, 2 bases at V and 4 bases at J, with 19 bases in the middle. Germline V CDR1 and CDR2: SGDLS, YYNGEE.

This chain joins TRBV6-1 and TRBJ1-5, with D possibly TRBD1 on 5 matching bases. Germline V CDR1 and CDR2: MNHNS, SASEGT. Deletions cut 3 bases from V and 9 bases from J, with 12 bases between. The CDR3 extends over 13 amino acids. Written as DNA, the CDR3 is TGTGCCAGCAGTGACGCGGGGGACCGGCCCCAGCATTTT. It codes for CASSDAGDRPQHF.

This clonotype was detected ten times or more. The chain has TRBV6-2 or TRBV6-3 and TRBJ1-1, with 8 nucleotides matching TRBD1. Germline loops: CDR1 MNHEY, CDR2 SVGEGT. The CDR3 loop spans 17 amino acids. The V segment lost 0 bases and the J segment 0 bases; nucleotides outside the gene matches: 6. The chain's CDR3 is CASSYSGMDRVNTEAFF. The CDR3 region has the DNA TGTGCCAGCAGTTACTCTGGTATGGACAGGGTGAACACTGAAGCTTTCTTT.

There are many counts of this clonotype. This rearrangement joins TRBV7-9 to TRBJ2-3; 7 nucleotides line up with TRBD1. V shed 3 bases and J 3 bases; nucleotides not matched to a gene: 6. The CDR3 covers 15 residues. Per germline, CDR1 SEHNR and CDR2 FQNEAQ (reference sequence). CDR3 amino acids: CASSLLTGETDTQYF. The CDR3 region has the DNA TGTGCCAGCAGCTTGCTAACAGGGGAGACAGATACGCAGTATTTT.

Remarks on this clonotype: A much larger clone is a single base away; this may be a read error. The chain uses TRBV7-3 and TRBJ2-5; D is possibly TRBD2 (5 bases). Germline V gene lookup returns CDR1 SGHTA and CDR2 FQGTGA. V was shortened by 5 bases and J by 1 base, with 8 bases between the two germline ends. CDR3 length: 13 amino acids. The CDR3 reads CASSVTTQETQYF. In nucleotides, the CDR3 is TGTGCCAGCAGCGTGACTACCCAAGAGACCCAGTACTTC.

CDR3 sequence (DNA): TGCGCCAGCAGCCAAAACCCGGGGCTCGGATCCTACGAGCAGTACTTC. Protein product: CASSQNPGLGSYEQYF. The chain is built from TRBV5-1 and TRBJ2-7; possibly TRBD1 or TRBD2 for D (5 bases each). Germline V lookup: CDR1 SGHRS, CDR2 YFSETQ. The length of the CDR3 is 16 residues. The ends were cut back, 4 bases at V and 1 base at J, with 18 bases in the middle.

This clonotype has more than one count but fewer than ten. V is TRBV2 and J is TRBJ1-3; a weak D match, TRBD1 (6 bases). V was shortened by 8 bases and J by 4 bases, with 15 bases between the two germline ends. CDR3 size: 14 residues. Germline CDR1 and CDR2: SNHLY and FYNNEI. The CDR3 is CASAEGVGGNTIYF. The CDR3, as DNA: TGTGCCAGCGCGGAGGGGGTTGGCGGAAACACCATATATTTT.